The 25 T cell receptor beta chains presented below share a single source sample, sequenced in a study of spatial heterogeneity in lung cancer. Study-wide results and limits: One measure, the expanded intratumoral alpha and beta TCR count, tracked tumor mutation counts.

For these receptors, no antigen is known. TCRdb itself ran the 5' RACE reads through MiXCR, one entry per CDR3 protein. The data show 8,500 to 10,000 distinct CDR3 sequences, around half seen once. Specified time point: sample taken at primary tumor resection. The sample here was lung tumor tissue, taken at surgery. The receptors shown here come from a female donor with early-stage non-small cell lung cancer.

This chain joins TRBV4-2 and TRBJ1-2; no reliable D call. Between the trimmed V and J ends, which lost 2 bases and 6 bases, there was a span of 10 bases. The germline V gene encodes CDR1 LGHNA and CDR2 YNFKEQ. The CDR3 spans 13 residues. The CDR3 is CASSQSIGHGYTF. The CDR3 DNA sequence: TGTGCCAGCAGCCAATCCATTGGGCATGGCTACACCTTC.

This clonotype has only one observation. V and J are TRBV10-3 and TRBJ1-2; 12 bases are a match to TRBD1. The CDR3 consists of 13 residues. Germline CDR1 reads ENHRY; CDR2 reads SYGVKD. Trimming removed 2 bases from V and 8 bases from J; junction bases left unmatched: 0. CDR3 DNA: TGTGCCATCAGTGAGGGGACAGGGGGCGGCTACACCTTC. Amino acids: CAISEGTGGGYTF.

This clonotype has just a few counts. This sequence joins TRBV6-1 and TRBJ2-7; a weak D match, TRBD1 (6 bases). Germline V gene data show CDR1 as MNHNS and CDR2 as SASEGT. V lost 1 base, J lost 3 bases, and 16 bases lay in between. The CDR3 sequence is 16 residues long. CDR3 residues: CASSEGPGDPSYEQYF. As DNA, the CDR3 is TGTGCCAGCAGTGAAGGGCCAGGGGATCCTAGCTACGAGCAGTACTTC.

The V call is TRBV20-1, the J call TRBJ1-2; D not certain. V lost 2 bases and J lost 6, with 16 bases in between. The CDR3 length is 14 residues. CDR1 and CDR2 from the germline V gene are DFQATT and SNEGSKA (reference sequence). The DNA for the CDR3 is TGCAGTGCTAGACCGTTACCCAGCCGAAATGGCTACACCTTC. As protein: CSARPLPSRNGYTF.

The CDR3 DNA reads TGTGCCAGCAGTTGGGGACAGATTAATTCACCCCTCCACTTT. Amino acids: CASSWGQINSPLHF. The chain uses TRBV28 and TRBJ1-6; 7 bases fit TRBD1. V shed 4 bases and J 6 bases; nucleotides not matched to a gene: 3. Germline CDR1 and CDR2: MDHEN and SYDVKM. This CDR3 is 14 amino acids long.

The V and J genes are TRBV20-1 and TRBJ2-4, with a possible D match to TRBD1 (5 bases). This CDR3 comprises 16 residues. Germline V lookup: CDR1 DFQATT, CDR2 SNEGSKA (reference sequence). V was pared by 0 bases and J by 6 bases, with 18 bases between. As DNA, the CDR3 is TGCAGTGCTAGAGATATGAGGCCCTCGGACATAAACATTCAGTACTTC. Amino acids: CSARDMRPSDINIQYF.

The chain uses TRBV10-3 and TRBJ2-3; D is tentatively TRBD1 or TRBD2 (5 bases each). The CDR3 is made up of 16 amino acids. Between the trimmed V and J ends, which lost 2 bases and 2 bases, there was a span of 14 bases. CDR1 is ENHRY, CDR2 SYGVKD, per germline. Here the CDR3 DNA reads TGTGCCATCAGTGAGACCTTACGGGGCCCCACAGATACGCAGTATTTT. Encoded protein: CAISETLRGPTDTQYF.

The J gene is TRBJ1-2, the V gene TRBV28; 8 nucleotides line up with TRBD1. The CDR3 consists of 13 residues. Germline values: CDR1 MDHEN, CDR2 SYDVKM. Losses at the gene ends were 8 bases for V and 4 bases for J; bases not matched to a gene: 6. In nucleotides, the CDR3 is TGTGCCAGCCGGGACAGGTCCTTCTATGGCTACACCTTC. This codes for CASRDRSFYGYTF.

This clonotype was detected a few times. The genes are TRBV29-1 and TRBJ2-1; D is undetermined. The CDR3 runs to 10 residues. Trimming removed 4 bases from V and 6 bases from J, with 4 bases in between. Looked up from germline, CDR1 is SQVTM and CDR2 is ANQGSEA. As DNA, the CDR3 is TGCAGCGTTGCTTCCAATGAGCAGTTCTTC. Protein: CSVASNEQFF.

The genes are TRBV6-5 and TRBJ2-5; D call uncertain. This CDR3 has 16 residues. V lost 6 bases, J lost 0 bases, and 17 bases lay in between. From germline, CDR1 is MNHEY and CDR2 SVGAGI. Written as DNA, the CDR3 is TGTGCCAGCAGCTACGACGGACCCAACCACCAAGAGACCCAGTACTTC. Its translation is CASSYDGPNHQETQYF.

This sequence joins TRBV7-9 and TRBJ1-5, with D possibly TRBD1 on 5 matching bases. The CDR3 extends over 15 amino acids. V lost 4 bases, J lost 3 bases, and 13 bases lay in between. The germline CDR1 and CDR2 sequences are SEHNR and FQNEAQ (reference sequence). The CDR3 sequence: CASSSEQESNQPQHF. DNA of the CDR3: TGTGCCAGCAGCTCCGAACAGGAATCCAATCAGCCCCAGCATTTT.

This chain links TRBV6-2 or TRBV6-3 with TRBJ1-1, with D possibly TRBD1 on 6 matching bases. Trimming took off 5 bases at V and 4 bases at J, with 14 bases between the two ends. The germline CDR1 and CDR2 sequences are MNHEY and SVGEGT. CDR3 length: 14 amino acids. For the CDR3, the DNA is TGTGCCAGCAGTACGGACAGTTTTAGCACTGAAGCTTTCTTT. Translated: CASSTDSFSTEAFF.

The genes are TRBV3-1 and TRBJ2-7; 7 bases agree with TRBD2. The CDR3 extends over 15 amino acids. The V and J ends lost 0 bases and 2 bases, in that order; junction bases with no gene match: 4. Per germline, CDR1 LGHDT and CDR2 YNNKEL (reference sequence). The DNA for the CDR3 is TGTGCCAGCAGCCAAGACTCTAGCGGTGCCTACGAGCAGTACTTC. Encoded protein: CASSQDSSGAYEQYF.

The DNA of the CDR3 is TGTGCCAGCAGTCTGTGGAGGAATGAGCAGTTCTTC. Translation: CASSLWRNEQFF. V gene TRBV5-4 combines with J gene TRBJ2-1, with D perhaps TRBD2 (5 bases). The CDR3 contains 12 residues. V was shortened by 5 bases and J by 7 bases, with 10 bases between the two germline ends. Germline V gene data show CDR1 as SGHNT and CDR2 as YYREEE (reference sequence).

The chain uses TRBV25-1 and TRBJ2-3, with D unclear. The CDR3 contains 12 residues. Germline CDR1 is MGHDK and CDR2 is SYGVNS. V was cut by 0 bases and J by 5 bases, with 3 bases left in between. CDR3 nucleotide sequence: TGTGCCAGCAGTGAATACGAAGATACGCAGTATTTT. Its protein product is CASSEYEDTQYF.

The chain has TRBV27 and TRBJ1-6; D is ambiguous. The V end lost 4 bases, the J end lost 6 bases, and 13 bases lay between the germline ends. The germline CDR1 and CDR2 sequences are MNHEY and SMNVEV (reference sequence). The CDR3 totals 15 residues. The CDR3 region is CASSSGLPFNSPLHF. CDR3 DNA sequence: TGTGCCAGCAGTTCCGGGCTTCCGTTTAATTCACCCCTCCACTTT.

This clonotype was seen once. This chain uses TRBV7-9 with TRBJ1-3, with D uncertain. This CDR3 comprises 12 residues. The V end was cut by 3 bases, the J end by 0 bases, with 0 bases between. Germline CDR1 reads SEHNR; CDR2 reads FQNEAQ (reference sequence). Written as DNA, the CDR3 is TGTGCCAGCAGCTTCTCTGGAAACACCATATATTTT. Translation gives CASSFSGNTIYF.

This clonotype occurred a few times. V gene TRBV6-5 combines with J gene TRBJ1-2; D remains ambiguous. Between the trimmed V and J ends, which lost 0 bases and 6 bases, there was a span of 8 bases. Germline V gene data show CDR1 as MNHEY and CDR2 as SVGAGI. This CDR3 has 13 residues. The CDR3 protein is CASSYSPRNGYTF. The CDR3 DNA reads TGTGCCAGCAGTTACTCGCCCAGGAATGGCTACACCTTC.

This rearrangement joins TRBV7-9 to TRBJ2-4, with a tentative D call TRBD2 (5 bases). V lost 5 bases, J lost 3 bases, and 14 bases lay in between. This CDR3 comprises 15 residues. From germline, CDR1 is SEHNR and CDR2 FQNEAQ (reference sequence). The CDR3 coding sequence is TGTGCCAGCAGCCCCTGGGCGGGCCGCAAAAACATTCAGTACTTC. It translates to CASSPWAGRKNIQYF.

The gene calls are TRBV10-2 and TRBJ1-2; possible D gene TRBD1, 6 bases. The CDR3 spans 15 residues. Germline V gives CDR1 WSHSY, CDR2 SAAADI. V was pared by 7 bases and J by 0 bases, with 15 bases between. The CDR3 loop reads CASKGMTGANYGYTF. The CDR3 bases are TGCGCCAGCAAGGGAATGACAGGAGCTAACTATGGCTACACCTTC.

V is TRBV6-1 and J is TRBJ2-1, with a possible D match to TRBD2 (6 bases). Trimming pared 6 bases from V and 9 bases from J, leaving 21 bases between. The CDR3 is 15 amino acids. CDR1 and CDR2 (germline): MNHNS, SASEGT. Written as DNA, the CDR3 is TGTGCCAGCAGAGCCTACTGGGGGAGGCAGGGTGAGCAGTTCTTC. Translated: CASRAYWGRQGEQFF.

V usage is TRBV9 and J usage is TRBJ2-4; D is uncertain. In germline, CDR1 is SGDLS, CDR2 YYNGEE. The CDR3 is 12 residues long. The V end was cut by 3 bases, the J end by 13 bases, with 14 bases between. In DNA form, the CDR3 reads TGTGCCAGCAGCGGAGCCCCCCGCGTCCAGTACTTC. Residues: CASSGAPRVQYF. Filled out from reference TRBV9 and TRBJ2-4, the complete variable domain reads DSGVTQTPKHLITATGQRVTLRCSPRSGDLSVYWYQQSLDQGLQFLIQYYNGEERAKGNILERFSAQQFPDLHSELNLSSLELGDSALYFCASSGAPRVQYFGAGTRLSVL.

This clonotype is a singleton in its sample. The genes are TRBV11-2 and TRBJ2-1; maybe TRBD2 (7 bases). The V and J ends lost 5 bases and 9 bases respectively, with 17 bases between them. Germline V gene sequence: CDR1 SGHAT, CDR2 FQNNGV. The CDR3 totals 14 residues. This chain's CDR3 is CASSPLGGAVEQFF. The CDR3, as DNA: TGTGCCAGCAGCCCCCTGGGGGGGGCCGTTGAGCAGTTCTTC.

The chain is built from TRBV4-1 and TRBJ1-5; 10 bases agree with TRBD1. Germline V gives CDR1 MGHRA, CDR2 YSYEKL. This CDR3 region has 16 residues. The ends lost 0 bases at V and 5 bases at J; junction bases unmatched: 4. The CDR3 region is CASSQDPGQGYQPQHF. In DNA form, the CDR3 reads TGCGCCAGCAGCCAAGACCCGGGACAGGGGTATCAGCCCCAGCATTTT.

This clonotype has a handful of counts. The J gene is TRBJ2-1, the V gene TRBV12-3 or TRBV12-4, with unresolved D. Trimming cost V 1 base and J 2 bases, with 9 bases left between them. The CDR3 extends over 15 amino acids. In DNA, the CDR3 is TGTGCCAGCAGTTTAGGACTGGGTCCCTACAATGAGCAGTTCTTC. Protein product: CASSLGLGPYNEQFF.